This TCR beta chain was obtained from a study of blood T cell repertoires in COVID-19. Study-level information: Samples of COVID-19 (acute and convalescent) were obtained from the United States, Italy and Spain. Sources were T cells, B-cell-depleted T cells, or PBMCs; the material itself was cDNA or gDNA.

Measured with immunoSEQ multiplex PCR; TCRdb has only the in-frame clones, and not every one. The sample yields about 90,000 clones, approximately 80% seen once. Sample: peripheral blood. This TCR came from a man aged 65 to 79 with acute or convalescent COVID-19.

The chain's CDR3 is CASSSAGGNYEQYF. The CDR3 DNA follows: TGTGCCAGCAGCTCAGCGGGAGGGAACTACGAGCAGTACTTC. The chain employs TRBV7-2 and TRBJ2-7, with TRBD2 matching over 10 bases. Germline V gene sequence: CDR1 SGHTA, CDR2 FQGNSA. V was clipped by 4 bases and J by 3 bases; unmatched bases: 3. This CDR3 spans 14 amino acids.